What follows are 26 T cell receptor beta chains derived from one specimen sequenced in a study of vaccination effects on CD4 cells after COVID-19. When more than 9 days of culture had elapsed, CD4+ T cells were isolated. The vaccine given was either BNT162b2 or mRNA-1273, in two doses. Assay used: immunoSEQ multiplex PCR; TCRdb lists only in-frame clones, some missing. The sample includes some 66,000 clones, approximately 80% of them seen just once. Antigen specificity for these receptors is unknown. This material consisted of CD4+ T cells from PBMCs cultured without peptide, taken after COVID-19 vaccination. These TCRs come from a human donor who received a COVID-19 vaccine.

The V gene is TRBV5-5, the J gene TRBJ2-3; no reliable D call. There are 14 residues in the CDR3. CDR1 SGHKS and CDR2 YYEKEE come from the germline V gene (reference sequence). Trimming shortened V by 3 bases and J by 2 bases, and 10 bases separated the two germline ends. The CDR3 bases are TGTGCCAGCAGCTCTGGGTCCGTCACAGATACGCAGTATTTT. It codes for CASSSGSVTDTQYF. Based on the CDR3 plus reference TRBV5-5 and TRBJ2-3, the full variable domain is DAGVTQSPTHLIKTRGQQVTLRCSPISGHKSVSWYQQVLGQGPQFIFQYYEKEERGRGNFPDRFSARQFPNYSSELNVNALLLGDSALYLCASSSGSVTDTQYFGPGTRLTVL.

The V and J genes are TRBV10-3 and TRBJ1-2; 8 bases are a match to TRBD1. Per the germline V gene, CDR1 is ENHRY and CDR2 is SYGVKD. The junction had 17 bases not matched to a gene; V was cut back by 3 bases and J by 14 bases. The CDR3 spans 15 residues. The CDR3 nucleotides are TGTGCCATCAGTGATCGGACAGGGTGGGCTGGAGAGCCGACCTTC. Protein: CAISDRTGWAGEPTF.

The CDR3 DNA reads TGTGCCAGCAGTTTTACAGGGTTATATGGCTACACCTTC. Its protein is CASSFTGLYGYTF. The chain joins TRBV2 to TRBJ1-2, with D possibly matching TRBD1 (6 bases). Germline V gene sequence: CDR1 SNHLY, CDR2 FYNNEI. Trimming removed 5 bases at V and 5 bases at J, with 12 bases between. The CDR3 is made up of 13 amino acids.

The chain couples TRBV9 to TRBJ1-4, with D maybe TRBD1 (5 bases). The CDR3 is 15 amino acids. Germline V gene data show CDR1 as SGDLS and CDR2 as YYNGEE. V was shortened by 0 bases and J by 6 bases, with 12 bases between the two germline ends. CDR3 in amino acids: CASSVGPGRDEKLFF. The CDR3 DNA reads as TGTGCCAGCAGCGTAGGTCCAGGGAGAGATGAAAAACTGTTTTTT.

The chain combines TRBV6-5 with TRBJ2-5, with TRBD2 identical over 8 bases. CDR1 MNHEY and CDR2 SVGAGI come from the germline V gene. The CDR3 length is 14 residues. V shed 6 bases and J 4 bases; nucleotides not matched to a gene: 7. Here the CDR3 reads CASSHPAGGETQYF. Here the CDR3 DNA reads TGTGCCAGCAGCCACCCCGCGGGGGGAGAGACCCAGTACTTC.

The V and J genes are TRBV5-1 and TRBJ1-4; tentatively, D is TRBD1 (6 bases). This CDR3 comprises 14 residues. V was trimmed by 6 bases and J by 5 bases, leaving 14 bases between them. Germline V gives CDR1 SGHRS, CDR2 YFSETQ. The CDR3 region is CASTEGDTNEKLFF. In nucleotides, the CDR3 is TGCGCCAGCACCGAGGGGGATACGAATGAAAAACTGTTTTTT. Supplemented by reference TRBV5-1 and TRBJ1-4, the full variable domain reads KAGVTQTPRYLIKTRGQQVTLSCSPISGHRSVSWYQQTPGQGLQFLFEYFSETQRNKGNFPGRFSGRQFSNSRSEMNVSTLELGDSALYLCASTEGDTNEKLFFGSGTQLSVL.

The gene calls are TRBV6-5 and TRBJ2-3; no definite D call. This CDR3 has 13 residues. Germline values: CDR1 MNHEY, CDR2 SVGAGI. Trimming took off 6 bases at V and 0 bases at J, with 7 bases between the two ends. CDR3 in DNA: TGTGCCAGCAGGATTACCAGCACAGATACGCAGTATTTT. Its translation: CASRITSTDTQYF.

DNA for the CDR3: TGTGCCAGCAGCCCCGGGCAGGGCGGTCAGCCCCAGCATTTT. Residues: CASSPGQGGQPQHF. V and J are TRBV7-2 and TRBJ1-5; tentative D call: TRBD1 (5 bases). There are 14 residues in the CDR3. The germline V and J ends were trimmed by 5 bases and 6 bases, with 14 bases remaining between them. CDR1 is SGHTA and CDR2 is FQGNSA in the germline V gene.

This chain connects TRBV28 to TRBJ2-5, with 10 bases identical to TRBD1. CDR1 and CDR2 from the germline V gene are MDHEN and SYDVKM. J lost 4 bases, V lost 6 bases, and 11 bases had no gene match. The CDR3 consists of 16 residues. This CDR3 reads CASSTWTGGEGETQYF. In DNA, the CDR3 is TGTGCCAGCAGCACCTGGACAGGGGGTGAGGGAGAGACCCAGTACTTC.

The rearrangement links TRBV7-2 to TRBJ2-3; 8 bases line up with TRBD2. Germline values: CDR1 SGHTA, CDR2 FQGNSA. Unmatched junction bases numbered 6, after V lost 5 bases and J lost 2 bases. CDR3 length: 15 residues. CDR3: CASSPGLAFTDTQYF. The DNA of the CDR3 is TGTGCCAGCAGCCCCGGACTAGCTTTCACAGATACGCAGTATTTT.

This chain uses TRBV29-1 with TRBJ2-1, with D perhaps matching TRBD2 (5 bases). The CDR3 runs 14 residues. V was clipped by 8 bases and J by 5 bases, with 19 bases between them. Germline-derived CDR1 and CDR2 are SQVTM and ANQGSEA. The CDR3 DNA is TGCAGCAGTCTGCCGGGATTATACAACAATGAGCAGTTCTTC. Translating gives CSSLPGLYNNEQFF.

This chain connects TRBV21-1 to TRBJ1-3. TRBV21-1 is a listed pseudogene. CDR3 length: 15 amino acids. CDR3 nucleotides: TGTGCCAGCAGCAATTCTTGGACTCTCGGAAACACCATATATTTT. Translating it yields CASSNSWTLGNTIYF.

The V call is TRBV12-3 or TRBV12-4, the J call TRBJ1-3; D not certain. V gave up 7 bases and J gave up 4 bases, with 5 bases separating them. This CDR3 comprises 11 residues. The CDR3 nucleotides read TGTGCCAGCAAGTACGGAAACACCATATATTTT. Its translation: CASKYGNTIYF.

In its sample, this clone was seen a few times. CDR3: CASSSGGARLESGYTF. Here the CDR3 DNA reads TGTGCCAGCAGCTCAGGGGGGGCCAGGTTGGAAAGTGGCTACACCTTC. This chain connects TRBV7-2 to TRBJ1-2, with TRBD1 matching over 7 bases. V dropped 4 bases and J dropped 7; count of bases not matched to a gene: 15. This CDR3 contains 16 residues. Germline V gene data show CDR1 as SGHTA and CDR2 as FQGNSA.

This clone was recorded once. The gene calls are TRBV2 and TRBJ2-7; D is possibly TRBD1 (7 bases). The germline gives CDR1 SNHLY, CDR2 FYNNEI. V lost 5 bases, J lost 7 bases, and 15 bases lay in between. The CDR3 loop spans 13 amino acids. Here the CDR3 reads CASSPGGPLEQYV. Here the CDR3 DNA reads TGTGCCAGCAGTCCAGGGGGGCCTTTAGAGCAGTACGTC.

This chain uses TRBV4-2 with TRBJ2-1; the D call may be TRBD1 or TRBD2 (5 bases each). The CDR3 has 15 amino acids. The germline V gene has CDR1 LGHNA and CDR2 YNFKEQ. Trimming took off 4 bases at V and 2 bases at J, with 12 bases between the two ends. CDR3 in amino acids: CASSPSGTAYNEQFF. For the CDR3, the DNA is TGTGCCAGCAGCCCGTCGGGGACGGCCTACAATGAGCAGTTCTTC.

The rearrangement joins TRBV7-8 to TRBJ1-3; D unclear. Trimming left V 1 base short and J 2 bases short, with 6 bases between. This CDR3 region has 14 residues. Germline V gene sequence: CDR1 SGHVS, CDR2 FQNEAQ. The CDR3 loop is CASSLGGTGNTIYF. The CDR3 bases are TGTGCCAGCAGCTTAGGGGGAACTGGAAACACCATATATTTT.

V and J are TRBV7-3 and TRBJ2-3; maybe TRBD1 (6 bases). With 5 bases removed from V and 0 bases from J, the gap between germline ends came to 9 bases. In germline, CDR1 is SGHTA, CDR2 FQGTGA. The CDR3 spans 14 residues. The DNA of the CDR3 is TGTGCCAGCAGCCCGACAGGTAGCACAGATACGCAGTATTTT. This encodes CASSPTGSTDTQYF.

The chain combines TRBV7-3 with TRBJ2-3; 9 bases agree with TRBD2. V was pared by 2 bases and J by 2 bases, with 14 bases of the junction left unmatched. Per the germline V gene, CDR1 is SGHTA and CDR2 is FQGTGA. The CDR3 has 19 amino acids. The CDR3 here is CASSLALMGGGALTDTQYF. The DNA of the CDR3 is TGTGCCAGCAGCTTAGCCCTTATGGGCGGGGGGGCTCTCACAGATACGCAGTATTTT.

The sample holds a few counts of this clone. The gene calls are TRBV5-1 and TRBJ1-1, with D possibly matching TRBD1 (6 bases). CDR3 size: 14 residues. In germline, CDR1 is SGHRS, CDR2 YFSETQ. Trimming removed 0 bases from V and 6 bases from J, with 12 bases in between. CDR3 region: CASSLVGGRAEAFF. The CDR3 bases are TGCGCCAGCAGCTTGGTTGGGGGCCGGGCTGAAGCTTTCTTT.

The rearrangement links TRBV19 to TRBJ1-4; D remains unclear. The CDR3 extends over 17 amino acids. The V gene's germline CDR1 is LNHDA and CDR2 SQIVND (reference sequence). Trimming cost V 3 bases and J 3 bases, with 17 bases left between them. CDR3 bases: TGTGCCAGTAGTATCACGGCTCGGACTCCCCCTAATGAAAAACTGTTTTTT. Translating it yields CASSITARTPPNEKLFF.

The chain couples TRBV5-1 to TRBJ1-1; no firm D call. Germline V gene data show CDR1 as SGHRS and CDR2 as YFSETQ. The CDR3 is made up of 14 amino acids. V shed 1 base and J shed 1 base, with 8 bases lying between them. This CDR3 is CASSLSIPNTEAFF. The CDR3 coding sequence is TGCGCCAGCAGCTTGTCCATACCGAACACTGAAGCTTTCTTT.

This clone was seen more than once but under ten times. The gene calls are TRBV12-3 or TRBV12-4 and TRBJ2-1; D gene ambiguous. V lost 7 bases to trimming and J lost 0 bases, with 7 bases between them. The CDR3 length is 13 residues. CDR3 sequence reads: CASTLSSYNEQFF. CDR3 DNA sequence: TGTGCCAGCACCCTAAGCTCCTACAATGAGCAGTTCTTC.

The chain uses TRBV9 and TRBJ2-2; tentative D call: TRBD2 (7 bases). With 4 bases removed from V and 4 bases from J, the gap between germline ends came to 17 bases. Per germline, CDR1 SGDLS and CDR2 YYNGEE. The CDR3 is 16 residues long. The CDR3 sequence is CASSSPAGAVTGELFF. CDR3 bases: TGTGCCAGCAGCTCCCCCGCGGGGGCTGTCACCGGGGAGCTGTTTTTT.

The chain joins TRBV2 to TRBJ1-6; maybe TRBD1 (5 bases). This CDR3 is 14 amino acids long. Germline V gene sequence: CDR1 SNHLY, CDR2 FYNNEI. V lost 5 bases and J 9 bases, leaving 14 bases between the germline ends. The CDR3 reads CASSPDIGRSPLHF. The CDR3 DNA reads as TGTGCCAGCAGTCCGGACATAGGGCGTTCACCCCTCCACTTT.

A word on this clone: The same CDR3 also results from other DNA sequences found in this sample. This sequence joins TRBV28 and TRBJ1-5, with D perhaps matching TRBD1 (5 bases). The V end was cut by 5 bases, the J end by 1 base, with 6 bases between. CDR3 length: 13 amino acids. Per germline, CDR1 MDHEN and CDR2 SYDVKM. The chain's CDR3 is CASSRDSNQPQHF. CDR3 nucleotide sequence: TGTGCCAGCAGTCGGGACAGCAATCAGCCCCAGCATTTT.